This T cell receptor (beta chain) was obtained from a study of cytomegalovirus exposure and HLA in healthy donors. Study-level results: An assumption of roughly uniform sequencing depth across donors underlay the presence/absence analyses. The authors considered a cluster of highly shared sequence variants likely to be a sequencing artifact. 87-base-pair reads could not separate some V segments, including TRBV6-2 and TRBV6-3. Analysis was carried out at a later point, and it linked a missense DCLRE1C variant to TCR beta V- and J-gene trimming.

The J segment lost 8 bases and the V segment lost 5 bases, leaving 3 bases of the junction unmatched. Germline loops: CDR1 GTSNPN, CDR2 SVGIG (reference sequence). The CDR3 sequence is 11 residues long. With 60 Vbeta and 13 Jbeta primers, the PCR was carried out. Measured with immunoSEQ multiplex PCR; TCRdb has only the in-frame clones, and not every one. The table lists hundreds of thousands of clones, about 80% of them singletons. This clone was detected only a few times. Its antigen remains unknown. This clonotype was sampled from a woman aged 60-75 years in good health and CMV-seropositive. The chain recombines TRBV30 with TRBJ2-3; 8 bases are shared with TRBD1. Sequencing was done on a sample of PBMCs. The CDR3 DNA reads as TGTGCCTGGGCAGGGGGCGGTACGCAGTATTTT. Amino acid sequence: CAWAGGGTQYF.